This section outlines one T cell receptor (beta chain) sequence together with its context. The data stem from a study of cytotoxic CD8 clonotypes in ibrutinib-treated CLL. Using immunoSEQ multiplex PCR, the repertoire was profiled, and TCRdb retains in-frame clones only, with some absent. The sample contains about 130,000 clones, approximately 81% of which appear only once. The CDR3 consists of 12 residues. The V gene lost 6 bases and the J gene lost 3 bases, with 8 bases spanning the gap. The germline V gene encodes CDR1 SEHNR and CDR2 FQNEAQ (reference sequence). The sample in question was PBMCs, obtained after 12 months of ibrutinib treatment. V and J are TRBV7-9 and TRBJ2-5; D gene ambiguous. The TCR originated in a human donor with chronic lymphocytic leukemia. The CDR3 reads CASRGYEETQYF. CDR3 DNA: TGTGCCAGCAGGGGCTACGAAGAGACCCAGTACTTC.